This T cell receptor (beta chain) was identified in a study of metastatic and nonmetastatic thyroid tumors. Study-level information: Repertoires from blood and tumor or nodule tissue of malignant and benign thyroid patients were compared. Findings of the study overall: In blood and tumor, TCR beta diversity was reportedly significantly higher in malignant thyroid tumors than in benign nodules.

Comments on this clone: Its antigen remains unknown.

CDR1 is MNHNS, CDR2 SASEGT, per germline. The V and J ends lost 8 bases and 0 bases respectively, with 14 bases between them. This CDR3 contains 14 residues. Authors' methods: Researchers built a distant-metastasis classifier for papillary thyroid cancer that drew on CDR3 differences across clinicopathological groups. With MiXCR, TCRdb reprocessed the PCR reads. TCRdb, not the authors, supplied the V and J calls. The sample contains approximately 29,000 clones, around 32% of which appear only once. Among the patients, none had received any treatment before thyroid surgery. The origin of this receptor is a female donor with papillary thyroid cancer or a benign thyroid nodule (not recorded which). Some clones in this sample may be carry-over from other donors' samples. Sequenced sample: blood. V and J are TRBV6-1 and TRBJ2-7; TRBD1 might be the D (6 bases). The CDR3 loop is CASASGHSSYEQYF. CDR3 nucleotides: TGTGCCAGCGCGTCGGGACATAGCTCCTACGAGCAGTACTTC.